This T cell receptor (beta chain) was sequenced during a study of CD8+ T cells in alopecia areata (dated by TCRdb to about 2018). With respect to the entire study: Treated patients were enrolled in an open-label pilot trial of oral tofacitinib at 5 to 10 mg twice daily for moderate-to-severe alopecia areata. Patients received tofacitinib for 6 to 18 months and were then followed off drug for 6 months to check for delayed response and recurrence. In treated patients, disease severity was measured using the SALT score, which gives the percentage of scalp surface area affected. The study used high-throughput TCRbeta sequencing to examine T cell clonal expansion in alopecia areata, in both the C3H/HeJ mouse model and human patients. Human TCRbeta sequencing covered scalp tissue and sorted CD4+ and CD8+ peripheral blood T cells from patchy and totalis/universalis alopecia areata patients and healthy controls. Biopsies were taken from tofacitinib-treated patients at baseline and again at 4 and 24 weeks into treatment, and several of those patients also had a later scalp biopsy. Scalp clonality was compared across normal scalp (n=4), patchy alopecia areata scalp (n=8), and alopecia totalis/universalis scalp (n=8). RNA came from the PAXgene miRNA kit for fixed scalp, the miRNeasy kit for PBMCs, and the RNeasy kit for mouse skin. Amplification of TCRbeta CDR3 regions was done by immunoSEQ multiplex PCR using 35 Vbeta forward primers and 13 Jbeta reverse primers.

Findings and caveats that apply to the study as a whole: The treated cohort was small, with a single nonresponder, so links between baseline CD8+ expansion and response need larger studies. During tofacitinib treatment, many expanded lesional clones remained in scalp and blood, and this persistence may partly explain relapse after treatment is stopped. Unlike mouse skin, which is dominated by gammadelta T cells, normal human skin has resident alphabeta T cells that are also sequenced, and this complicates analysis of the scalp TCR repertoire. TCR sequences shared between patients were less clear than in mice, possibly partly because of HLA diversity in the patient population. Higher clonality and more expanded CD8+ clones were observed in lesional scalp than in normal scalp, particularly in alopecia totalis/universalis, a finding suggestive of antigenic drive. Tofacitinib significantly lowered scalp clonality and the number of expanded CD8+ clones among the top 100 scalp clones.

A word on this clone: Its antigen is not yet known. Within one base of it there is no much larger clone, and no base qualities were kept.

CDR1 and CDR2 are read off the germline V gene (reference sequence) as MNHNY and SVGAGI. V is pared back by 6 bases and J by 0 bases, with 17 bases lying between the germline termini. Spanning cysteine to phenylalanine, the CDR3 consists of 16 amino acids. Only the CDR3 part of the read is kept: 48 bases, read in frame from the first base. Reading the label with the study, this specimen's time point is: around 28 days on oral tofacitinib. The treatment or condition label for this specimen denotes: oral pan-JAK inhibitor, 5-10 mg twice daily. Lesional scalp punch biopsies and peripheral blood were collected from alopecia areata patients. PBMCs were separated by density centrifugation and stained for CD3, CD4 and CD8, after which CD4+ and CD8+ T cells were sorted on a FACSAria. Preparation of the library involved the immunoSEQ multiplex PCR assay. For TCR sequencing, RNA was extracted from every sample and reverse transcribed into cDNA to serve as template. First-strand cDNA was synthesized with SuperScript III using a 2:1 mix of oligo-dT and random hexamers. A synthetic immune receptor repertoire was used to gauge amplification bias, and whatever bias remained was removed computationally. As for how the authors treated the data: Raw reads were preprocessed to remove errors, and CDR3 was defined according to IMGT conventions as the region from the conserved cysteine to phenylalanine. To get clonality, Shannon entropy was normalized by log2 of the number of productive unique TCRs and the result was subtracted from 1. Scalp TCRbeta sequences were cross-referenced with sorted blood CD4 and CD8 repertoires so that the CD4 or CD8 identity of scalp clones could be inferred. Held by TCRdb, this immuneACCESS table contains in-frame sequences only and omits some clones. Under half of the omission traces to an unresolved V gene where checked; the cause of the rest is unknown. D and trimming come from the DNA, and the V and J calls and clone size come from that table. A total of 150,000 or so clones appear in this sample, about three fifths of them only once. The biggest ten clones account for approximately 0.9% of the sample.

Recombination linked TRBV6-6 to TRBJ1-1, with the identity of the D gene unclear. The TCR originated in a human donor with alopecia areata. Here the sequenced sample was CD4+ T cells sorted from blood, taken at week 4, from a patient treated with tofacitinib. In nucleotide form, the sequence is TGTGCCAGCAGACCGCTCCCGGGGAGAATGAACACTGAAGCTTTCTTT. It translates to CASRPLPGRMNTEAFF.